This T cell receptor (beta chain) stems from a study of beta chain features in type 1 diabetes. The entirety of the isolated RNA underwent reverse transcription, so expressed TCRB transcripts were sequenced. Only in-frame clones appear in the TCRdb table, and some are missing; sequencing was by immunoSEQ multiplex PCR. The sample shows tens of thousands of clones, 30% to 35% of them seen only once. The source material was stem cell memory CD4+ T cells from blood. This TCR derives from a woman between 18 and 29 years old in good health.

CDR3 protein: CASSSDSSSYNSPLHF. CDR3 DNA sequence: TGCGCCAGCAGCTCGGATTCTAGCTCCTATAATTCACCCCTCCACTTT. The V and J genes are TRBV5-1 and TRBJ1-6; D is unresolved. Germline values: CDR1 SGHRS, CDR2 YFSETQ. Trimming took off 3 bases at V and 0 bases at J, with 10 bases between the two ends. This CDR3 comprises 16 residues. Complete variable domain (other parts from reference TRBV5-1 and TRBJ1-6): KAGVTQTPRYLIKTRGQQVTLSCSPISGHRSVSWYQQTPGQGLQFLFEYFSETQRNKGNFPGRFSGRQFSNSRSEMNVSTLELGDSALYLCASSSDSSSYNSPLHFGNGTRLTVT.